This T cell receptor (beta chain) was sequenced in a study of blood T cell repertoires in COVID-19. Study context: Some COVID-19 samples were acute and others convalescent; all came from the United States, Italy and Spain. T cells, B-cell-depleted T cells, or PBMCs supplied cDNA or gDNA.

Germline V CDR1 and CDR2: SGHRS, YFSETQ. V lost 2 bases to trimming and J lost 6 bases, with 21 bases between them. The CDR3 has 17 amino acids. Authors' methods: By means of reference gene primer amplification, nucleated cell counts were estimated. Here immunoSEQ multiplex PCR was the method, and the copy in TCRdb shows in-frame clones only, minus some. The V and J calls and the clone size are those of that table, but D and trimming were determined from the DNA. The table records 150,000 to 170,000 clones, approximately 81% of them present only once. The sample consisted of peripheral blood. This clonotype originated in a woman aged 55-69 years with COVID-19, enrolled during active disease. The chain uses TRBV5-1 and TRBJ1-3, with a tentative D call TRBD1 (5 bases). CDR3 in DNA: TGCGCCAGCAGCTTAGGGACTGGGGGAGCTCGTTCAAACACCATATATTTT. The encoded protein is CASSLGTGGARSNTIYF.